Below are 19 T cell receptor beta chains sequenced from a single sample in a study of blood T cell repertoires in COVID-19. TCRdb keeps only in-frame clones here, not all; method: immunoSEQ multiplex PCR. This table holds more than 200,000 clones, over 70% found once. Sequences were obtained from PBMCs or T cells enriched from blood (not recorded which). These TCRs come from a woman between 25 and 40 years old who had been exposed to COVID-19.

This chain uses TRBV30 with TRBJ2-6; D ambiguous. Germline V lookup: CDR1 GTSNPN, CDR2 SVGIG (reference sequence). The length of the CDR3 is 15 residues. V gave up 4 bases and J gave up 0 bases, with 10 bases separating them. CDR3: CAWIRVASGANVLTF. CDR3 sequence (DNA): TGTGCCTGGATTCGGGTCGCCTCTGGGGCCAACGTCCTGACTTTC. Together with reference TRBV30 and TRBJ2-6, the CDR3 gives the full variable domain: SQTIHQWPATLVQPVGSPLSLECTVEGTSNPNLYWYRQAAGRGLQLLFYSVGIGQISSEVPQNLSASRPQDRQFILSSKKLLLSDSGFYLCAWIRVASGANVLTFGAGSRLTVL.

The CDR3 sequence: CASRTGTGELNQPQHF. The CDR3 DNA sequence: TGCGCCAGCAGGACCGGGACAGGGGAATTGAATCAGCCCCAGCATTTT. The gene calls are TRBV4-1 and TRBJ1-5; 10 bases align to TRBD1. The trim removed 6 bases at V and 4 bases at J, leaving 9 bases unmatched. This CDR3 has 16 residues. Germline V gene data show CDR1 as MGHRA and CDR2 as YSYEKL.

This chain connects TRBV5-1 to TRBJ2-3; D remains ambiguous. Trimming left V 0 bases short and J 2 bases short, with 7 bases between. Germline-derived CDR1 and CDR2 are SGHRS and YFSETQ. The CDR3 consists of 14 residues. CDR3 sequence (DNA): TGCGCCAGCAGCTTGGTGGGCTCCACAGATACGCAGTATTTT. Amino acids: CASSLVGSTDTQYF.

This clone was recorded only once. The chain uses TRBV19 and TRBJ2-2; 8 bases are shared with TRBD1. The germline V gene has CDR1 LNHDA and CDR2 SQIVND (reference sequence). The CDR3 contains 15 residues. The junction had 8 bases not matched to a gene; V was cut back by 7 bases and J by 4 bases. CDR3 bases: TGTGCCAGTACCGAGGACAGGGCGAGCACCGGGGAGCTGTTTTTT. This codes for CASTEDRASTGELFF.

The chain employs TRBV6-5 and TRBJ2-7, with 8 bases identical to TRBD1. Trimming removed 6 bases from V and 3 bases from J; junction bases left unmatched: 7. The CDR3 length is 14 residues. Per the germline V gene, CDR1 is MNHEY and CDR2 is SVGAGI. CDR3 bases: TGTGCCAGCAGAGAGGACAGGGTGGGCTACGAGCAGTACTTC. It specifies CASREDRVGYEQYF.

This clone was observed a single time. The chain is built from TRBV5-6 and TRBJ1-2; D not resolved. Germline V gene lookup returns CDR1 SGHDT and CDR2 YYEEEE. V lost 1 base to trimming and J lost 8 bases, with 15 bases between them. CDR3 length equals 14 residues. The CDR3 DNA follows: TGTGCCAGCAGCTTGTCGCCCGGGTTTGCAGGCTACACCTTC. This translates into CASSLSPGFAGYTF.

This chain joins TRBV5-6 and TRBJ2-7; no reliable D call. V dropped 2 bases and J dropped 4 bases, with 10 bases sitting between them. Germline assignment: CDR1 SGHDT and CDR2 YYEEEE. This CDR3 has 13 amino acids. The CDR3 region has the DNA TGTGCCAGCAGCTTACTCGGTTCTTACGAGCAGTACTTC. It specifies CASSLLGSYEQYF.

This sequence joins TRBV6-5 and TRBJ1-2; a weak D match, TRBD1 (5 bases). This CDR3 region has 15 residues. In germline, CDR1 is MNHEY, CDR2 SVGAGI. Trimming left V 8 bases short and J 2 bases short, with 18 bases between. The CDR3 sequence is CASGPPRQRNYGYTF. Written as DNA, the CDR3 is TGTGCCAGCGGCCCCCCGAGACAGAGAAACTATGGCTACACCTTC.

A word on this clone: Other DNA sequences in this sample translate to the same CDR3. The V gene is TRBV7-9, the J gene TRBJ1-2; a possible D gene is TRBD1 (6 bases). The length of the CDR3 is 15 residues. Germline V CDR1 and CDR2: SEHNR, FQNEAQ (reference sequence). V shed 1 base and J shed 0 bases, with 9 bases lying between them. The CDR3 DNA follows: TGTGCCAGCAGCTTAGAAGGGGGAGCTAACTATGGCTACACCTTC. The encoded protein is CASSLEGGANYGYTF.

The chain recombines TRBV27 with TRBJ1-6; D call uncertain. Trimming took 2 bases from V and 9 from J, leaving 14 bases between them. Germline V CDR1 and CDR2: MNHEY, SMNVEV (reference sequence). The CDR3 is 15 residues long. The CDR3 sequence is CASSLETAAASPLHF. In nucleotides, the CDR3 is TGTGCCAGCAGTTTAGAAACAGCCGCTGCTTCACCCCTCCACTTT.

J is TRBJ2-7 and V is TRBV28; no clear D gene. Germline V gives CDR1 MDHEN, CDR2 SYDVKM. Trimming took off 2 bases at V and 4 bases at J, with 12 bases between the two ends. The CDR3 runs to 14 residues. The CDR3 DNA sequence: TGTGCCAGCAGTTTAGGCCTGAGACTTTACGAGCAGTACTTC. Translation: CASSLGLRLYEQYF.

The chain is built from TRBV25-1 and TRBJ1-6; tentatively, D is TRBD1 (6 bases). The CDR3 runs 13 residues. The germline gives CDR1 MGHDK, CDR2 SYGVNS. With 10 bases removed from V and 3 bases from J, the gap between germline ends came to 10 bases. In DNA form, the CDR3 reads TGTGCCACCAAGGACAGCTATAATTCACCCCTCCACTTT. It codes for CATKDSYNSPLHF.

This clone has a single count. The rearrangement links TRBV4-2 to TRBJ2-7; 7 bases fit TRBD1. J gave up 0 bases and V 2 bases, and 4 bases lay outside the gene matches. There are 15 residues in the CDR3. Per the germline V gene, CDR1 is LGHNA and CDR2 is YNFKEQ. CDR3 sequence reads: CASSQPGQDSYEQYF. The CDR3 nucleotides read TGTGCCAGCAGCCAACCAGGACAGGACTCCTACGAGCAGTACTTC.

There are a few counts of this clone. The chain recombines TRBV5-1 with TRBJ1-5, with a weak D call TRBD1 (6 bases). The V end was cut by 4 bases, the J end by 5 bases, with 13 bases between. Germline CDR1 is SGHRS and CDR2 is YFSETQ. The CDR3 extends over 14 amino acids. CDR3: CASSMTGRDQPQHF. CDR3 bases: TGCGCCAGCAGCATGACAGGACGCGATCAGCCCCAGCATTTT.

V usage is TRBV30 and J usage is TRBJ1-5, with 9 positions matching TRBD1. Germline trimming cut 1 base from V and 7 bases from J; bases unmatched to any gene: 8. Germline CDR1 is GTSNPN and CDR2 is SVGIG (reference sequence). The CDR3 runs to 15 residues. The CDR3 here is CAWSEAGQGWQPQHF. CDR3 DNA sequence: TGTGCCTGGAGTGAGGCAGGACAGGGGTGGCAGCCCCAGCATTTT.

The CDR3 sequence is CASSPQGLAELGEQYF. The CDR3 DNA follows: TGTGCCAGCAGTCCGCAGGGACTAGCTGAGCTAGGAGAGCAGTACTTC. The chain links TRBV27 to TRBJ2-7, with TRBD2 identical over 9 bases. The CDR3 covers 16 residues. With V trimmed by 5 bases and J by 7 bases, 15 bases remained unmatched. Germline lookup yields CDR1 MNHEY and CDR2 SMNVEV (reference sequence).

On this clone: The sample contains more than one DNA sequence encoding this CDR3. The chain employs TRBV6-1 and TRBJ1-5; D is possibly TRBD1 (6 bases). The ends were cut back, 3 bases at V and 2 bases at J, with 8 bases in the middle. This CDR3 is 14 amino acids long. Germline values: CDR1 MNHNS, CDR2 SASEGT. CDR3 sequence: CASSDRGGNQPQHF. CDR3 in DNA: TGTGCCAGCAGTGACAGGGGCGGCAATCAGCCCCAGCATTTT.

The V call is TRBV24-1, the J call TRBJ2-1, with TRBD2 identical over 16 bases. Per germline, CDR1 KGHDR and CDR2 SFDVKD. The J segment lost 0 bases and the V segment lost 4 bases, leaving 17 bases of the junction unmatched. This CDR3 is built from 23 residues. CDR3 DNA sequence: TGTGCCACCAGTGACCCTAGCGGGAATAAGGGACTAGCGGGAGGGGGCTCCTACAATGAGCAGTTCTTC. This translates into CATSDPSGNKGLAGGGSYNEQFF.

This chain links TRBV6-5 with TRBJ2-1, with D possibly being TRBD1 (5 bases). There are 14 residues in the CDR3. Trimming cost V 2 bases and J 6 bases, with 11 bases left between them. The V gene's germline CDR1 is MNHEY and CDR2 SVGAGI. CDR3 sequence (DNA): TGTGCCAGCAGTTACAGGGGTTTTAGCAATGAGCAGTTCTTC. Translated: CASSYRGFSNEQFF.